The sequence of this T cell receptor beta chain was determined in a study of blood T cell dynamics during melanoma immunotherapy (dated by TCRdb to about 2020). Regarding the study in general: All patients had metastatic melanoma and were given first-line pembrolizumab or nivolumab plus ipilimumab as standard of care in the United Kingdom. To find early correlates of response, the study profiled the peripheral T cell receptor repertoires of patients with metastatic melanoma both before and after one cycle of checkpoint inhibitor therapy. The training cohort was made up of consecutive patients, while a further independent group of patients from the same centre was pooled to form an external validation set.

The time point label, read with the paper, signifies: pre-treatment baseline. Blood samples were taken at two points: before treatment (T0) and at week 3 (W3), which came after the first cycle of checkpoint blockade. Except for a couple of patients with rapid clinical progression, response was assessed 12 weeks after the first infusion by RECIST 1.1; disease control meant complete response, partial response or stable disease. Patients were excluded for prior systemic cancer treatment, concomitant immunosuppressant therapy or synchronous other active malignancies. TCR beta was sequenced in both bulk PBMC and plasma cell-free DNA in order to track circulating cells as well as T cell turnover. Lymphoprep and SepMate tubes were used to isolate PBMC from blood, and red cell lysis was then performed. QIAamp DNA Blood Mini kits were used to extract DNA from PBMC and from sorted T cell subsets. V has 0 bases trimmed and J has 0 bases trimmed; junction bases matching no gene number 5. Reading from cysteine to phenylalanine, the CDR3 counts 19 amino acids. Of all the DNA, just the CDR3 is kept, 57 bases in frame from base 1. The germline V gene (reference sequence) provides CDR1 LNHDA and CDR2 SQIVND.

Findings and caveats that apply to the study as a whole: The study was unable to establish whether the T cell clones driving the repertoire changes were melanoma-specific or instead reflected general immune activation. The relatively small sample size was acknowledged as something that could potentially limit how far the results can be generalized. Patients who later achieved disease control showed a bifurcated PBMC repertoire reorganization at W3, with increased clonality or increased diversity, unlike progressors.

Every bulk PBMC sample had a fixed 350 ng of DNA loaded. TCR beta CDR3 sequences were amplified from genomic DNA with the immunoSEQ TCRb Assay kit following manufacturer instructions. The KAPA Library Quantification Kit for Illumina platforms was used to quantify the pooled libraries by qPCR. Pooled libraries were sequenced on an Illumina NextSeq 500, clustered at 0.6-1.1 pM. On the authors' methods: TCR data were analyzed using immunoSEQ ANALYZER and the R LymphoSeq package. A rearrangement efficiency score was calculated as productive divided by the sum of productive and non-productive CDR3 sequences. Clonality was assessed using the Gini coefficient and diversity using the Renyi index at alpha=1, with pairwise comparisons between timepoints within each patient. Clonal relatedness, based on an edit distance of 3, and repertoire similarity, based on the Bhattacharyya coefficient, were both computed in LymphoSeq. To classify response, a linear discriminant analysis based on week-3 changes in clonality and diversity was built with the R MASS and caret packages. TCRdb obtained this table from immuneACCESS and retained in-frame rearrangements with V and J assigned. These tables miss some clones; where compared with another copy, unresolved V genes account for less than half of the shortfall, and the remainder is unexplained. V, J and clone size were drawn from that table, and D and trimming were deduced from the DNA. The sample table shows about 12,000 clones, and about nine tenths are seen once. Jointly, the top ten make up about 3% of the sample.

In regard to this clone: Its cognate antigen has yet to be identified. No qualities accompany the bases; no much larger clone lies one base away.

The chain uses TRBV19 and TRBJ2-1; 13 central bases correspond to TRBD2. This TCR was recovered from a human donor with melanoma. Sequences were derived from blood, sampled from a patient treated with checkpoint blockade. For the CDR3, the sequence is CASSIELAGGPFSYNEQFF. In nucleotides, the sequence is TGTGCCAGTAGTATAGAACTAGCGGGAGGGCCGTTCTCCTACAATGAGCAGTTCTTC.